This T cell receptor (beta chain) is from a study of blood T cell repertoires in COVID-19. In the study overall: Specimens from acute and convalescent COVID-19 originated in the United States, Italy and Spain. PBMCs, B-cell-depleted T cells, or T cells were the source of the cDNA or gDNA that made up the material.

In the authors' methods: Amplification of reference gene primers was used by the study to estimate nucleated cell counts. The table came from immunoSEQ multiplex PCR; TCRdb's copy has only in-frame clones and leaves some out. The V and J calls and clone size are taken from that table; D and trimming were inferred from the DNA. The sample yields some 100,000 clones, less than 85% seen once. The junction had 5 bases not matched to a gene; V was cut back by 8 bases and J by 3 bases. Germline V gene sequence: CDR1 ENHRY, CDR2 SYGVKD. The CDR3 extends over 14 amino acids. The chain combines TRBV10-3 with TRBJ2-3; TRBD2 matches 10 bases. Source material: peripheral blood. The TCR comes from a woman aged 55-70 years with acute or convalescent COVID-19. The CDR3 DNA reads as TGTGCCATCCAAGCGGGGGGGAATACAGATACGCAGTATTTT. This encodes CAIQAGGNTDTQYF.